One and the same sample provided the 30 T cell receptor beta chains below, sequenced in a study of identical twins. TCRdb fed the 5' RACE reads into MiXCR, producing one record per CDR3 protein. Counted here are about 210,000 distinct CDR3 sequences, around 10% occurring once; the ten biggest clones make up just over 5%. Sequencing was done on a sample of memory (CD45RO+) T cells sorted from blood. The receptors stem from a woman under 30 in good health.

There are many counts of this clonotype. V usage is TRBV7-2 and J usage is TRBJ2-2; D gene unclear. This CDR3 comprises 14 residues. Germline CDR1 and CDR2: SGHTA and FQGNSA. V shed 4 bases and J shed 2 bases, with 8 bases lying between them. This chain's CDR3 is CASSSILNTGELFF. The CDR3 nucleotides read TGTGCCAGCAGCTCGATCCTCAACACCGGGGAGCTGTTTTTT.

This clonotype has at least ten counts. As DNA, the CDR3 is TGTGCCAGCAGCCCAGGTCCGGATTCACCCCTCCACTTT. Translation gives CASSPGPDSPLHF. This rearrangement joins TRBV11-3 to TRBJ1-6; D remains unclear. This CDR3 is 13 amino acids long. Germline V gene data show CDR1 as SGHNT and CDR2 as YENEEA. The V gene lost 5 bases and the J gene lost 8 bases, with 10 bases spanning the gap.

This clonotype was picked up many times. The rearrangement joins TRBV10-3 to TRBJ2-7; unclear D gene. The ends were cut back, 0 bases at V and 0 bases at J, with 18 bases in the middle. Germline V gene lookup returns CDR1 ENHRY and CDR2 SYGVKD. CDR3 size: 18 residues. CDR3 coding DNA: TGTGCCATCAGTGAGTCGCCTACGCCCGACGCTTACTCCTACGAGCAGTACTTC. This encodes CAISESPTPDAYSYEQYF.

This clonotype was picked up many times. This chain joins TRBV5-5 and TRBJ1-4; TRBD1 is a possible D gene (5 bases). The CDR3 totals 16 residues. The V gene lost 0 bases and the J gene lost 0 bases, with 9 bases spanning the gap. The germline V gene has CDR1 SGHKS and CDR2 YYEKEE (reference sequence). The CDR3 nucleotides read TGTGCCAGCAGCTTGGGGGACTCAACAACTAATGAAAAACTGTTTTTT. This encodes CASSLGDSTTNEKLFF.

This clonotype was picked up many times. The rearrangement joins TRBV10-3 to TRBJ2-7; 7 bases are a match to TRBD1. The junction had 3 bases not matched to a gene; V was cut back by 8 bases and J by 2 bases. Per germline, CDR1 ENHRY and CDR2 SYGVKD. The CDR3 length is 12 residues. The CDR3 loop is CAISGGPYEQYF. DNA for the CDR3: TGTGCCATCTCAGGGGGTCCCTACGAGCAGTACTTC.

The sample holds a few counts of this clonotype. The chain combines TRBV12-3 or TRBV12-4 with TRBJ2-7; D possibly corresponds to TRBD2 (5 bases). Trimming took 3 bases from V and 7 from J, leaving 16 bases between them. The CDR3 runs to 14 residues. The CDR3 loop is CASSFLDLQEEQYF. CDR3 coding DNA: TGTGCCAGCAGTTTTTTGGACTTGCAGGAGGAGCAGTACTTC.

This clonotype turned up a few times. The chain recombines TRBV29-1 with TRBJ1-3, with a weak D call TRBD1 (6 bases). The CDR3 is 14 amino acids. V was clipped by 5 bases and J by 0 bases, with 11 bases between them. Per the germline V gene, CDR1 is SQVTM and CDR2 is ANQGSEA. For the CDR3, the DNA is TGCAGCGTTATGCCACAGGGCTCTGGAAACACCATATATTTT. Protein: CSVMPQGSGNTIYF.

This clonotype came up many times. This chain uses TRBV6-9 with TRBJ2-4; D may be TRBD1 or TRBD2 (6 bases each). Trimming removed 0 bases from V and 0 bases from J, with 9 bases in between. CDR3 length: 16 amino acids. Germline values: CDR1 MNHGY, CDR2 SVAAGI. The CDR3, as DNA: TGTGCCAGCAGTTATTCTAAGGGGGGAGCCAAAAACATTCAGTACTTC. This sequence encodes CASSYSKGGAKNIQYF.

This clonotype came up a few times. This chain uses TRBV6-2 or TRBV6-3 with TRBJ2-7; perhaps TRBD2 as D (5 bases). The germline V gene encodes CDR1 MNHEY and CDR2 SVGEGT. Trimming took off 6 bases at V and 3 bases at J, with 18 bases between the two ends. The CDR3 contains 15 residues. CDR3 coding DNA: TGTGCCAGCAGCAAAATGGGAGCAGGCCACTACGAGCAGTACTTC. Amino acids: CASSKMGAGHYEQYF.

The chain employs TRBV5-1 and TRBJ1-1; TRBD1 matches at 7 bases. From germline, CDR1 is SGHRS and CDR2 YFSETQ. Trimming removed 1 base from V and 3 bases from J; junction bases left unmatched: 6. The CDR3 has 15 residues. The CDR3 bases are TGCGCCAGCAGCTTGAGACAGGGATGGGACACTGAAGCTTTCTTT. It specifies CASSLRQGWDTEAFF. Filled out from reference TRBV5-1 and TRBJ1-1, the complete variable domain reads KAGVTQTPRYLIKTRGQQVTLSCSPISGHRSVSWYQQTPGQGLQFLFEYFSETQRNKGNFPGRFSGRQFSNSRSEMNVSTLELGDSALYLCASSLRQGWDTEAFFGQGTRLTVV.

This clonotype was detected a few times. V and J are TRBV3-1 and TRBJ2-7, with 11 bases lining up with TRBD2. The CDR3 is made up of 15 amino acids. With V trimmed by 2 bases and J by 2 bases, 2 bases remained unmatched. Germline loops: CDR1 LGHDT, CDR2 YNNKEL (reference sequence). The CDR3 sequence is CASSQRTSGPYEQYF. CDR3 DNA: TGTGCCAGCAGCCAACGGACTAGCGGGCCCTACGAGCAGTACTTC.

The chain couples TRBV25-1 to TRBJ2-1; D is uncertain. The length of the CDR3 is 12 residues. V lost 6 bases, J lost 6 bases, and 9 bases lay in between. The V gene's germline CDR1 is MGHDK and CDR2 SYGVNS. CDR3 in amino acids: CASRNGGNEQFF. CDR3 DNA sequence: TGTGCCAGCAGAAACGGCGGCAATGAGCAGTTCTTC.

The table lists this clonotype with many counts. The CDR3 coding sequence is TGTGCCAGCAGTCTCCGGGACGCCTACGAGCAGTACTTC. This encodes CASSLRDAYEQYF. The rearrangement joins TRBV6-6 to TRBJ2-7; either TRBD1 or TRBD2 may supply D (5 bases each). The V gene lost 5 bases and the J gene lost 2 bases, with 10 bases spanning the gap. CDR1 and CDR2 from the germline V gene are MNHNY and SVGAGI (reference sequence). This CDR3 region has 13 residues.

This clonotype was recorded a few times. This sequence joins TRBV20-1 and TRBJ2-1, with D perhaps TRBD2 (7 bases). CDR1 is DFQATT and CDR2 is SNEGSKA in the germline V gene (reference sequence). The CDR3 spans 15 residues. V lost 0 bases to trimming and J lost 6 bases, with 15 bases between them. As DNA, the CDR3 is TGCAGTGCTAGAGATGGGGGGGGCTGGGGCAATGAGCAGTTCTTC. It is translated as CSARDGGGWGNEQFF.

The chain couples TRBV30 to TRBJ2-5, with D unresolved. Deletions cut 3 bases from V and 5 bases from J, with 10 bases between. The CDR3 loop spans 12 amino acids. Germline CDR1 reads GTSNPN; CDR2 reads SVGIG (reference sequence). DNA of the CDR3: TGTGCCTGGAGGTGGTCCAGCGAGACCCAGTACTTC. Translated, it gives CAWRWSSETQYF.

In this sample, this clonotype turned up many times. The J gene is TRBJ2-5, the V gene TRBV7-2; no clear D gene. The germline V gene has CDR1 SGHTA and CDR2 FQGNSA. The CDR3 spans 15 residues. Trimming stripped 0 bases from V and 5 bases from J, with 13 bases between. Here the CDR3 DNA reads TGTGCCAGCAGCTTAGCGCCTGGGCTAGAGGAGACCCAGTACTTC. Translated: CASSLAPGLEETQYF.

This chain links TRBV20-1 with TRBJ2-7; 7 nucleotides agree with TRBD1. This CDR3 has 11 residues. The germline gives CDR1 DFQATT, CDR2 SNEGSKA (reference sequence). Germline trimming cut 6 bases from V and 6 bases from J; bases unmatched to any gene: 5. CDR3 bases: TGCAGTGCCCCGGACAGGTCCGAGCAGTACTTC. Residues: CSAPDRSEQYF.

This clonotype was observed a few times. The genes are TRBV5-6 and TRBJ2-1; D possibly uses TRBD1 or TRBD2 (5 bases each). V gave up 6 bases and J gave up 5 bases, with 30 bases separating them. The germline V gene encodes CDR1 SGHDT and CDR2 YYEEEE. The CDR3 is made up of 19 amino acids. This CDR3 reads CASIKRGAYVTHQDNEQFF. CDR3 coding DNA: TGTGCCAGCATCAAGAGGGGAGCCTACGTAACGCATCAGGACAATGAGCAGTTCTTC. Using reference TRBV5-6 and TRBJ2-1 for the parts outside the CDR3, the full variable domain is DAGVTQSPTHLIKTRGQQVTLRCSPKSGHDTVSWYQQALGQGPQFIFQYYEEEERQRGNFPDRFSGHQFPNYSSELNVNALLLGDSALYLCASIKRGAYVTHQDNEQFFGPGTRLTVL.

The rearrangement joins TRBV4-1 to TRBJ2-4, with 9 bases matching TRBD1. The CDR3 spans 20 residues. J was trimmed by 2 bases and V by 0 bases; bases with no gene match: 14. In germline, CDR1 is MGHRA, CDR2 YSYEKL. The CDR3 bases are TGCGCCAGCAGCCAAGAAATTCCCCGGGACAGGGTTTCGACCAAAAACATTCAGTACTTC. It specifies CASSQEIPRDRVSTKNIQYF.

This clonotype was counted at least ten times. The chain combines TRBV5-1 with TRBJ2-5, with 10 bases aligning to TRBD2. This CDR3 has 14 amino acids. Losses at the gene ends were 4 bases for V and 7 bases for J; bases not matched to a gene: 7. Germline V gene data show CDR1 as SGHRS and CDR2 as YFSETQ. CDR3 nucleotides: TGCGCCAGCAGCCCCGGGACTAGCGCGACGACCCAGTACTTC. This sequence encodes CASSPGTSATTQYF.

This clonotype was detected only a few times. J is TRBJ2-3 and V is TRBV5-1; perhaps TRBD1 as D (5 bases). Germline CDR1 reads SGHRS; CDR2 reads YFSETQ. CDR3 length equals 20 residues. V lost 2 bases to trimming and J lost 3 bases, with 28 bases between them. CDR3 residues: CASSFPIQGQKQGATDTQYF. In DNA form, the CDR3 reads TGCGCCAGCAGCTTTCCAATCCAGGGTCAAAAGCAAGGGGCGACAGATACGCAGTATTTT.

The chain recombines TRBV20-1 with TRBJ2-1, with 12 positions matching TRBD2. The junction had 9 bases not matched to a gene; V was cut back by 6 bases and J by 0 bases. The CDR3 is made up of 17 amino acids. Germline V gene lookup returns CDR1 DFQATT and CDR2 SNEGSKA (reference sequence). CDR3 nucleotides: TGCAGTGCCTGGACTAGCGGGGCTAGGAGCTCCTACAATGAGCAGTTCTTC. Encoded protein: CSAWTSGARSSYNEQFF.

Ten or more counts support this clonotype. This chain links TRBV29-1 with TRBJ2-1; 8 bases map to TRBD2. Germline CDR1 SQVTM, CDR2 ANQGSEA. CDR3 length: 12 residues. J was trimmed by 13 bases and V by 2 bases; bases with no gene match: 7. The DNA for the CDR3 is TGCAGCGTTGAACTAGCGGGTACCTTTCAGTTCTTC. Translating gives CSVELAGTFQFF.

This clonotype was seen ten or more times. The chain couples TRBV5-1 to TRBJ1-2; no reliable D call. Germline CDR1 SGHRS, CDR2 YFSETQ. The CDR3 has 13 amino acids. The germline V and J ends were trimmed by 0 bases and 4 bases, with 7 bases remaining between them. CDR3 coding DNA: TGCGCCAGCAGCTTGGGGGGTGGCTATGGCTACACCTTC. It is translated as CASSLGGGYGYTF.

This clonotype was detected only a few times. Germline and junction disagree at one end, which may indicate a read error. The V gene is TRBV10-3, the J gene TRBJ2-7; D possibly matches TRBD1 or TRBD2 (6 bases each). Germline CDR1 ENHRY, CDR2 SYGVKD. The CDR3 covers 13 residues. The CDR3 here is CALRGGPTYEQYF. The CDR3 bases are TGTGCCCTCAGAGGGGGGCCGACCTACGAGCAGTACTTC.

This clonotype has a count of ten or more. The V call is TRBV12-3 or TRBV12-4, the J call TRBJ2-7, with D unclear. The V and J ends lost 4 bases and 1 base respectively, with 5 bases between them. The CDR3 has 12 amino acids. CDR3 loop: CASSSYSYEQYF. DNA of the CDR3: TGTGCCAGCAGTTCGTATTCCTACGAGCAGTACTTC.

The chain joins TRBV6-4 to TRBJ2-3; D gene ambiguous. Trimming took 5 bases from V and 8 from J, leaving 14 bases between them. Looked up from germline, CDR1 is MRHNA and CDR2 is SNTAGT. The CDR3 has 13 residues. In DNA, the CDR3 is TGTGCCAGCAGTCCCTCGGCGTTTGGTACGCAGTATTTT. As protein: CASSPSAFGTQYF.

The gene calls are TRBV27 and TRBJ2-5; 12 bases match TRBD1. The ends lost 2 bases at V and 5 bases at J; junction bases unmatched: 3. Per germline, CDR1 MNHEY and CDR2 SMNVEV (reference sequence). CDR3 length equals 15 residues. The CDR3 nucleotides read TGTGCCAGCAGTTTAGGGACAGGGGGCGCGGAGACCCAGTACTTC. Its protein is CASSLGTGGAETQYF.

The table lists this clonotype with a few counts. In DNA form, the CDR3 reads TGCAGTGCTAAAGGGACTAGCACAGATACGCAGTATTTT. Translated: CSAKGTSTDTQYF. The rearrangement links TRBV20-1 to TRBJ2-3; TRBD2 is a possible D gene (6 bases). The V end lost 4 bases, the J end lost 0 bases, and 8 bases lay between the germline ends. In germline, CDR1 is DFQATT, CDR2 SNEGSKA (reference sequence). This CDR3 comprises 13 residues.

The rearrangement links TRBV15 to TRBJ2-1; D call uncertain. CDR3 length equals 16 residues. CDR1 and CDR2 (germline): LNHNV, YYDKDF (reference sequence). V was pared by 0 bases and J by 0 bases, with 9 bases between. This chain's CDR3 is CATSRDPLRSYNEQFF. Here the CDR3 DNA reads TGTGCCACCAGCAGAGATCCCCTGCGCTCCTACAATGAGCAGTTCTTC.